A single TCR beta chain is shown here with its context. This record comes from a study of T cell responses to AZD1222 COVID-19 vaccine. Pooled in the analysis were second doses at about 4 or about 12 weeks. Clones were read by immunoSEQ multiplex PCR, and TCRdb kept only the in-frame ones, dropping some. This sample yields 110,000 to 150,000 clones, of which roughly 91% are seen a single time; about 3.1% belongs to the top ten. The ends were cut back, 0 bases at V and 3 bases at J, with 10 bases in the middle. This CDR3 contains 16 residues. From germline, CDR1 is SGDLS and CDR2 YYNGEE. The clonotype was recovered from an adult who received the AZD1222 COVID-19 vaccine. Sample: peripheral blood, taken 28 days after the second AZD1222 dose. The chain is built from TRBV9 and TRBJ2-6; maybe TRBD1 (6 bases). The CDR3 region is CASSVVGAGGANVLTF. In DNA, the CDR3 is TGTGCCAGCAGCGTAGTGGGGGCTGGTGGGGCCAACGTCCTGACTTTC.